This TCR beta chain was observed in a study of shared clonotypes between healthy human individuals. Terminally differentiated effector memory CD45RA+ cells were excluded by CCR7 positive selection of CD45RO-negative cells. Using immunoSEQ multiplex PCR, the repertoire was profiled, and TCRdb retains in-frame clones only, with some absent. Among about 610,000 clones listed, approximately 96% were seen once. Germline V CDR1 and CDR2: SEHNR, FQNEAQ (reference sequence). Trimming removed 3 bases from V and 0 bases from J; junction bases left unmatched: 2. This CDR3 contains 17 residues. The rearrangement links TRBV7-9 to TRBJ2-2; 12 nucleotides agree with TRBD2. Sequencing input: naive CD8+ T cells sorted from blood. The clonotype was recovered from a woman between 25 and 40 years old in good health. CDR3 in amino acids: CASSLGLAGSNTGELFF. CDR3 nucleotide sequence: TGTGCCAGCAGCTTGGGACTAGCGGGTTCGAACACCGGGGAGCTGTTTTTT.